This T cell receptor (beta chain) was sequenced during a study of blood T cell repertoires in COVID-19. The overall study: PBMCs, B-cell-depleted T cells, or T cells were the source of the cDNA or gDNA that made up the material.

The CDR3 sequence is 14 residues long. Trimming took 0 bases from V and 2 from J, leaving 8 bases between them. Germline CDR1 is SGHNT and CDR2 is YENEEA. Per the original methods: Estimates of nucleated cell counts were drawn from the amplification of reference gene primers. Clones were sequenced by immunoSEQ multiplex PCR, and TCRdb holds only the in-frame ones, with some missing. V, J and clone size were drawn from that table, and D and trimming were deduced from the DNA. Of some 190,000 clones listed, roughly three quarters are singletons. Material: PBMCs or T cells enriched from blood (not recorded which). The clonotype originates from a man in his 60s who had been exposed to COVID-19. This chain links TRBV11-3 with TRBJ2-7; D is undetermined. Here the CDR3 DNA reads TGTGCCAGCAGCTTAGAGCCCAACACCTACGAGCAGTACTTC. Translation gives CASSLEPNTYEQYF.